This is a list of T cell receptor beta chains from one sample in a study of early stage breast cancer tumors. Here immunoSEQ multiplex PCR was the method, and the copy in TCRdb shows in-frame clones only, minus some. The data contain approximately 54,000 clones, roughly 78% of them singletons. The sample consisted of blood. The receptors derive from a person in their forties with breast cancer. Each CDR3 is given with its conserved first and last residue. Each record gives: clone size, D gene, J gene, V gene, CDR3 protein, CDR3 DNA. D genes are given only for firm matches. Only part of the rows carry a size: once, few, many, or a class if the clone is expanded.

abundance: .; d_gene: .; j_gene: TRBJ2-1; v_gene: TRBV5-1; CDR3aa: CASSLGQTAYNEQFF; CDR3nt: TGCGCCAGCAGCTTGGGACAGACCGCCTACAATGAGCAGTTCTTC
abundance: .; d_gene: .; j_gene: TRBJ2-7; v_gene: TRBV30; CDR3aa: CAGDERKGGSGGEQYF; CDR3nt: TGTGCCGGGGATGAGAGGAAAGGGGGATCGGGAGGCGAGCAGTACTTC
abundance: .; d_gene: .; j_gene: TRBJ2-3; v_gene: TRBV6-1; CDR3aa: CASRREFFTDTQYF; CDR3nt: TGTGCCAGCCGAAGGGAGTTCTTCACAGATACGCAGTATTTT
abundance: few; d_gene: .; j_gene: TRBJ1-2; v_gene: TRBV11-2; CDR3aa: CASSPIRDYGYTF; CDR3nt: TGTGCCAGCAGCCCGATCAGGGACTATGGCTACACCTTC
abundance: .; d_gene: .; j_gene: TRBJ2-7; v_gene: TRBV18; CDR3aa: CASSPPNTYTYEQYF; CDR3nt: TGTGCCAGCTCACCACCGAATACGTATACCTACGAGCAGTACTTC
abundance: few; d_gene: .; j_gene: TRBJ1-1; v_gene: TRBV29-1; CDR3aa: CSVGRLGTEAFF; CDR3nt: TGCAGCGTTGGCAGGCTGGGCACTGAAGCTTTCTTT
abundance: .; d_gene: TRBD2; j_gene: TRBJ2-7; v_gene: TRBV2; CDR3aa: CASSVRGRAYEQYF; CDR3nt: TGTGCCAGCAGTGTGCGCGGGAGGGCCTACGAGCAGTACTTC
abundance: .; d_gene: TRBD2; j_gene: TRBJ2-2; v_gene: TRBV27; CDR3aa: CASSPGLAGGRLNTGELFF; CDR3nt: TGTGCCAGCAGCCCGGGACTAGCGGGAGGGAGGTTAAACACCGGGGAGCTGTTTTTT
abundance: .; d_gene: TRBD2; j_gene: TRBJ2-2; v_gene: TRBV5-8; CDR3aa: CASSPAGGDTGELFF; CDR3nt: TGTGCCAGCAGCCCAGCGGGAGGAGACACCGGGGAGCTGTTTTTT
abundance: .; d_gene: .; j_gene: TRBJ2-5; v_gene: TRBV28; CDR3aa: CASRSGGQETQYF; CDR3nt: TGTGCCAGCAGGTCCGGGGGACAAGAGACCCAGTACTTC
abundance: few; d_gene: .; j_gene: TRBJ1-2; v_gene: TRBV2; CDR3aa: CASSEGTRAYGYTF; CDR3nt: TGTGCCAGCAGTGAGGGGACACGAGCCTATGGCTACACCTTC
abundance: .; d_gene: .; j_gene: TRBJ2-3; v_gene: TRBV18; CDR3aa: CASSPGSSTDTQYF; CDR3nt: TGTGCCAGCTCACCTGGATCCAGCACAGATACGCAGTATTTT
abundance: few; d_gene: .; j_gene: TRBJ2-2; v_gene: TRBV11-2; CDR3aa: CASSLVAGELFF; CDR3nt: TGTGCCAGCAGCTTAGTGGCAGGGGAGCTGTTTTTT
abundance: .; d_gene: .; j_gene: TRBJ2-3; v_gene: TRBV6-1; CDR3aa: CASSEELPVFTDTQYF; CDR3nt: TGTGCCAGCAGTGAAGAACTCCCAGTTTTCACAGATACGCAGTATTTT
abundance: once; d_gene: .; j_gene: TRBJ2-1; v_gene: TRBV10-2; CDR3aa: CASSEGGGINGEQFF; CDR3nt: TGCGCCAGCAGTGAGGGGGGCGGGATAAACGGTGAGCAGTTCTTC
abundance: .; d_gene: .; j_gene: TRBJ2-2; v_gene: TRBV7-9; CDR3aa: CASRRGTVGTGELFF; CDR3nt: TGTGCCAGCAGGCGAGGGACCGTGGGGACCGGGGAGCTGTTTTTT
abundance: .; d_gene: TRBD2; j_gene: TRBJ2-7; v_gene: TRBV6-1; CDR3aa: CASKRSTSGEYEQYF; CDR3nt: TGTGCCAGCAAGCGATCCACTAGCGGGGAATACGAGCAGTACTTC
abundance: .; d_gene: .; j_gene: TRBJ1-5; v_gene: TRBV6-1; CDR3aa: CASSNLKATQPQHF; CDR3nt: TGTGCCAGCAGTAATCTTAAGGCGACTCAGCCCCAGCATTTT
abundance: few; d_gene: .; j_gene: TRBJ2-3; v_gene: TRBV4-1; CDR3aa: CASSQDPGYATDTQYF; CDR3nt: TGCGCCAGCAGCCAAGATCCAGGATATGCGACAGATACGCAGTATTTT
abundance: .; d_gene: TRBD2; j_gene: TRBJ2-5; v_gene: TRBV7-9; CDR3aa: CASSGEGTDPRETQYF; CDR3nt: TGTGCCAGCAGTGGGGAGGGAACGGACCCCCGAGAGACCCAGTACTTC
abundance: .; d_gene: .; j_gene: TRBJ2-7; v_gene: TRBV2; CDR3aa: CASTRDSDEQYF; CDR3nt: TGTGCCAGCACTCGAGACTCGGACGAGCAGTACTTC
abundance: .; d_gene: .; j_gene: TRBJ2-2; v_gene: TRBV7-2; CDR3aa: CASSPMGELFF; CDR3nt: TGTGCCAGCAGCCCGATGGGGGAGCTGTTTTTT
abundance: .; d_gene: TRBD1; j_gene: TRBJ2-1; v_gene: TRBV18; CDR3aa: CASSRTGTAIYNEQFF; CDR3nt: TGTGCCAGCTCACGCACCGGGACAGCTATATACAATGAGCAGTTCTTC
abundance: .; d_gene: TRBD1; j_gene: TRBJ2-7; v_gene: TRBV4-1; CDR3aa: CASSRTGNSYEQYF; CDR3nt: TGCGCCAGCAGCCGGACAGGTAACTCCTACGAGCAGTACTTC
abundance: .; d_gene: .; j_gene: TRBJ1-2; v_gene: TRBV4-1; CDR3aa: CASSQYLGGQTYYGYTF; CDR3nt: TGCGCCAGCAGCCAATACCTCGGAGGACAGACTTACTATGGCTACACCTTC
abundance: .; d_gene: TRBD1; j_gene: TRBJ1-5; v_gene: TRBV19; CDR3aa: CASKLDRVSNQPQHF; CDR3nt: TGTGCCAGTAAACTAGACAGGGTAAGCAATCAGCCCCAGCATTTT
abundance: .; d_gene: .; j_gene: TRBJ2-7; v_gene: TRBV28; CDR3aa: CASTLPQSVEQYF; CDR3nt: TGTGCCAGCACCTTGCCTCAATCGGTCGAGCAGTACTTC
abundance: .; d_gene: TRBD1; j_gene: TRBJ1-1; v_gene: TRBV6-1; CDR3aa: CASSRRGGENTEAFF; CDR3nt: TGTGCCAGCAGCCGGAGAGGGGGCGAGAACACTGAAGCTTTCTTT
abundance: .; d_gene: TRBD2; j_gene: TRBJ2-1; v_gene: TRBV6-5; CDR3aa: CASTFDPGLAQFF; CDR3nt: TGTGCCAGCACCTTCGACCCGGGACTAGCGCAGTTCTTC
abundance: once; d_gene: TRBD1; j_gene: TRBJ1-1; v_gene: TRBV6-5; CDR3aa: CASTLGDRPSAEAFF; CDR3nt: TGTGCCAGCACCCTCGGGGACAGACCCTCAGCGGAAGCTTTCTTT
abundance: .; d_gene: .; j_gene: TRBJ2-7; v_gene: TRBV19; CDR3aa: CASSYSGSYEQYF; CDR3nt: TGTGCCAGTAGTTATAGCGGTTCCTACGAGCAGTACTTC
abundance: .; d_gene: .; j_gene: TRBJ2-7; v_gene: TRBV30; CDR3aa: CAWSVNVGGLRGREQYF; CDR3nt: TGTGCCTGGAGTGTAAATGTGGGGGGGCTGCGTGGAAGGGAGCAGTACTTC
abundance: .; d_gene: TRBD1; j_gene: TRBJ2-1; v_gene: TRBV15; CDR3aa: CATNRQGFDGEQFF; CDR3nt: TGTGCCACCAATAGACAGGGCTTCGACGGAGAGCAGTTCTTC
abundance: .; d_gene: .; j_gene: TRBJ1-2; v_gene: TRBV18; CDR3aa: CASAGDSQVYGYTF; CDR3nt: TGTGCCAGCGCCGGGGATTCACAGGTCTATGGCTACACCTTC
abundance: once; d_gene: TRBD1; j_gene: TRBJ2-3; v_gene: TRBV19; CDR3aa: CASSGPGTAADTQYF; CDR3nt: TGTGCCAGTAGTGGACCCGGGACAGCGGCAGATACGCAGTATTTT
abundance: .; d_gene: .; j_gene: TRBJ2-7; v_gene: TRBV6-5; CDR3aa: CASSNGRGVSYEQYF; CDR3nt: TGTGCCAGCAGTAATGGTCGAGGGGTCTCCTACGAGCAGTACTTC